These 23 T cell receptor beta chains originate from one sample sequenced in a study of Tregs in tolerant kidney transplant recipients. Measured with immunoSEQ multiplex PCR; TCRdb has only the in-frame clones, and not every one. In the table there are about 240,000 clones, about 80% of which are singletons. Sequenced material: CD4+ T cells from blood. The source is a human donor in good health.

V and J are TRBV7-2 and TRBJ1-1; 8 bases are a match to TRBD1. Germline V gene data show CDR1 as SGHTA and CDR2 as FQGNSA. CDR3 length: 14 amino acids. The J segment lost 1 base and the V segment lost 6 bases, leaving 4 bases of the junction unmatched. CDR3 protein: CASRQDRGNTEAFF. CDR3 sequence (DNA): TGTGCCAGCAGACAAGACAGGGGGAACACTGAAGCTTTCTTT.

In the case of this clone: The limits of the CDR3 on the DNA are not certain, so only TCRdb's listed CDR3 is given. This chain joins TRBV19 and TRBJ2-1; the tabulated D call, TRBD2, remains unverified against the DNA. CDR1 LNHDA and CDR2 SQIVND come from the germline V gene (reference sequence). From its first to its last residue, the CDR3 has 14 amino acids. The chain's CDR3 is CASTSDSSYNEQFF.

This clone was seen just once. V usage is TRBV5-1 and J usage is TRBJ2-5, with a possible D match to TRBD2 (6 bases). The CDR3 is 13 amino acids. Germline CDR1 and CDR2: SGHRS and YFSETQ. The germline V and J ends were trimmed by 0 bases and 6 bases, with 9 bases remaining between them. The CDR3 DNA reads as TGCGCCAGCAGCTTGGACGCGGGGAAGACCCAGTACTTC. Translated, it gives CASSLDAGKTQYF.

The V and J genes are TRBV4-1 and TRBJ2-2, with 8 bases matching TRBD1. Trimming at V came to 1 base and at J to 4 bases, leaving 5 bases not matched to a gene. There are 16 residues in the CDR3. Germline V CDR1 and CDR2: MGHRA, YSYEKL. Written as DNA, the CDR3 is TGCGCCAGCAGCCAAGGTCGACAGGGGATCACCGGGGAGCTGTTTTTT. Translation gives CASSQGRQGITGELFF.

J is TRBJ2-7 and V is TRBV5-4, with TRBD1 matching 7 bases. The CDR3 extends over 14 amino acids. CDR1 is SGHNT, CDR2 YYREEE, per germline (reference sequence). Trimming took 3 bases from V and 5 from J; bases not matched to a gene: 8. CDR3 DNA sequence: TGTGCCAGCAGCTCTAGACAGGGTGCGGACGAGCAGTACTTC. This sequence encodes CASSSRQGADEQYF.

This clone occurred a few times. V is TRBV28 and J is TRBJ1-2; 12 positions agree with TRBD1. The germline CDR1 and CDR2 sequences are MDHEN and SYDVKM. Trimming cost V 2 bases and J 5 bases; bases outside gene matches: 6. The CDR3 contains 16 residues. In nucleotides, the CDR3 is TGTGCCAGCAGTTTAGGGACAGGGGGCCTTTGGTATGGCTACACCTTC. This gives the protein CASSLGTGGLWYGYTF.

CDR3 sequence: CASSAGQATEAFF. Written as DNA, the CDR3 is TGCGCCAGCAGTGCCGGACAAGCCACTGAAGCTTTCTTT. The chain employs TRBV10-2 and TRBJ1-1; TRBD1 might be the D (5 bases). CDR3 length: 13 amino acids. The germline V gene has CDR1 WSHSY and CDR2 SAAADI. Trimming took off 4 bases at V and 4 bases at J, with 10 bases between the two ends.

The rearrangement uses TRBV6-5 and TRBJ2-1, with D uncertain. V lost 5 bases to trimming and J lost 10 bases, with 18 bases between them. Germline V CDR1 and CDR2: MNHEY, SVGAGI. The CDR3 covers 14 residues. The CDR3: CASSSRGERLEQFF. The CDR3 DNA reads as TGTGCCAGCAGTAGCCGTGGAGAGAGGCTGGAGCAGTTCTTC.

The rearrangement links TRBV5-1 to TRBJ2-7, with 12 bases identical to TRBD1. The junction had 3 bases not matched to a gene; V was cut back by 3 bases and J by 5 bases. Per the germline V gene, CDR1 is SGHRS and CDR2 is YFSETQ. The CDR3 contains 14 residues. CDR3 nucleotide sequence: TGCGCCAGCAGCTACGGGACAGGGGGCAACGAGCAGTACTTC. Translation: CASSYGTGGNEQYF.

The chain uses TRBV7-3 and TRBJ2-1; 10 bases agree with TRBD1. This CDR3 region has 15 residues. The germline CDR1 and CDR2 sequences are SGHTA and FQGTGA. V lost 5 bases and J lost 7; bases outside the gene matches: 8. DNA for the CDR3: TGTGCCAGCAGCACCCGGGACAGGGGCCCAAATGAGCAGTTCTTC. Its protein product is CASSTRDRGPNEQFF.

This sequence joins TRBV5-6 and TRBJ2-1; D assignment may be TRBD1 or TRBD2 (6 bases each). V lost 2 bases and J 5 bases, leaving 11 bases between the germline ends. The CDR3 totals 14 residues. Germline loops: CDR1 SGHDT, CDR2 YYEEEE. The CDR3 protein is CASSFRGRDNEQFF. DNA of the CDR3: TGTGCCAGCAGCTTCCGGGGGCGCGACAATGAGCAGTTCTTC.

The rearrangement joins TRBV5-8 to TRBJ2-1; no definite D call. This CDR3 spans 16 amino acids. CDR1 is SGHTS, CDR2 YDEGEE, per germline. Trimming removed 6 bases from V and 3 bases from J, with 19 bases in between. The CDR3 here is CASTPGLPSFYNEQFF. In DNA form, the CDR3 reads TGTGCCAGCACCCCCGGTTTACCCAGCTTCTACAATGAGCAGTTCTTC.

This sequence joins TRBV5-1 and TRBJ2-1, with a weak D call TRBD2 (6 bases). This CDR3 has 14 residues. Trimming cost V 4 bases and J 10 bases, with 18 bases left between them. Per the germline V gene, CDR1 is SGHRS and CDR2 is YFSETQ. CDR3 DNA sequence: TGCGCCAGCAGCCTAGCGTCGGGCATGACGGAGCAGTTCTTC. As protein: CASSLASGMTEQFF. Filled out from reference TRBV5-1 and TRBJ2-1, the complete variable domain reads KAGVTQTPRYLIKTRGQQVTLSCSPISGHRSVSWYQQTPGQGLQFLFEYFSETQRNKGNFPGRFSGRQFSNSRSEMNVSTLELGDSALYLCASSLASGMTEQFFGPGTRLTVL.

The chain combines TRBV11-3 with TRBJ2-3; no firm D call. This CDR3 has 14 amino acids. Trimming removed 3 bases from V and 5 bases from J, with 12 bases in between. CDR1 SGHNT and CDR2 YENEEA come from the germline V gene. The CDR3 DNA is TGTGCCAGCAGCTTTTCAGGAGCGAGAGATACGCAGTATTTT. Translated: CASSFSGARDTQYF.

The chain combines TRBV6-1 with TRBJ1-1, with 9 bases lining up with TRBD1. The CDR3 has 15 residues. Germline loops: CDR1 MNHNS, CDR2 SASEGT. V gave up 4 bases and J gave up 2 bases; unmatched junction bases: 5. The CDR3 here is CASSAGTGTNTEAFF. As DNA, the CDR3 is TGTGCCAGCAGTGCTGGGACAGGGACAAACACTGAAGCTTTCTTT.

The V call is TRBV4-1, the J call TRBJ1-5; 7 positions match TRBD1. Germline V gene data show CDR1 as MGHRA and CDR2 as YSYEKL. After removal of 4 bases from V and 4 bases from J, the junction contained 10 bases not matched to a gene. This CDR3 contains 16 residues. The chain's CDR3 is CASSRLAGTENQPQHF. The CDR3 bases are TGCGCCAGCAGCCGCTTAGCCGGGACAGAAAATCAGCCCCAGCATTTT.

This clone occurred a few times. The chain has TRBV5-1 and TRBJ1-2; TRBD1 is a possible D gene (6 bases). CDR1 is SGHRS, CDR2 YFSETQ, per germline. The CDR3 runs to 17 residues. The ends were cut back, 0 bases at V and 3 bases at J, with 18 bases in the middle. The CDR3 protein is CASSLALRGTTDYGYTF. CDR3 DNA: TGCGCCAGCAGCTTGGCCCTGAGGGGGACAACCGACTATGGCTACACCTTC.

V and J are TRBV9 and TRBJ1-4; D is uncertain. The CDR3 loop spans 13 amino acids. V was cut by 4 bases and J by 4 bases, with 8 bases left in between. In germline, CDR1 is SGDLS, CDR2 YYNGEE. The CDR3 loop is CASSPWDNEKLFF. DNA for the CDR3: TGTGCCAGCAGCCCTTGGGATAATGAAAAACTGTTTTTT.

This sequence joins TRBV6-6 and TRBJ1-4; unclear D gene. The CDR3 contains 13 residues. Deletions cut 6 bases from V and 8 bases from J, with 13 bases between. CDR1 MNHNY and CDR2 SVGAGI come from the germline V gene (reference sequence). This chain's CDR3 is CASRDDGKEKLFF. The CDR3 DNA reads TGTGCCAGCAGGGATGACGGGAAGGAAAAACTGTTTTTT.

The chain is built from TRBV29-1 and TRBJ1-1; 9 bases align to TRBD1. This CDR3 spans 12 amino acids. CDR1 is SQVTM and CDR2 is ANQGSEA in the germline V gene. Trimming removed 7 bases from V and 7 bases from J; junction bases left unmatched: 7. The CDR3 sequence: CSAGQGRVEAFF. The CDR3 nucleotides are TGCAGCGCCGGACAGGGGAGGGTTGAAGCTTTCTTT.

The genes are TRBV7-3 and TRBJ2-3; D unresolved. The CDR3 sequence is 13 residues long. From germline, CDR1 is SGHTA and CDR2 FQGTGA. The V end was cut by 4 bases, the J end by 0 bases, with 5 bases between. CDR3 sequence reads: CASSSLSTDTQYF. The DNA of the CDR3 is TGTGCCAGCAGCTCACTCAGCACAGATACGCAGTATTTT.

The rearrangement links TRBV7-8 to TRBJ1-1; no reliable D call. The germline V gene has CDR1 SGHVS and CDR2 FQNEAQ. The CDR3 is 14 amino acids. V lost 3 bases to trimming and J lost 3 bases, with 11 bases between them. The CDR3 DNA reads TGTGCCAGCAGCTTGCGGGATGGGGACACTGAAGCTTTCTTT. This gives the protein CASSLRDGDTEAFF. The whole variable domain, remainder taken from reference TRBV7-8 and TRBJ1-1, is GAGVSQSPRYKVAKRGQDVALRCDPISGHVSLFWYQQALGQGPEFLTYFQNEAQLDKSGLPSDRFFAERPEGSVSTLKIQRTQQEDSAVYLCASSLRDGDTEAFFGQGTRLTVV.

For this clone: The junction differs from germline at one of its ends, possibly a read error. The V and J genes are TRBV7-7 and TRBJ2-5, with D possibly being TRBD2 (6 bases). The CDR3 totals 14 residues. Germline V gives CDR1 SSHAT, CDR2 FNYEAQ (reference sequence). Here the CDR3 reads CASSLEGRLGTQYF. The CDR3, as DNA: TGTGCTAGCAGCCTAGAGGGCAGACTAGGGACCCAGTACTTC. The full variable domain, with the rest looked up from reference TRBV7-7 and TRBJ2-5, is GAGVSQSPRYKVTKRGQDVTLRCDPISSHATLYWYQQALGQGPEFLTYFNYEAQPDKSGLPSDRFSAERPEGSISTLTIQRTEQRDSAMYRCASSLEGRLGTQYFGPGTRLLVL.